Listed below are T cell receptor beta chains from one sample, sequenced in a study of blood T cell repertoires in COVID-19. TCRdb keeps only in-frame clones here, not all; method: immunoSEQ multiplex PCR. The table has about 440,000 clones, approximately 90% seen once. The material sequenced was PBMCs or T cells enriched from blood (not recorded which). Source of these receptors: a woman aged 18-35 years with acute COVID-19. The CDR3 runs from the conserved cysteine through the conserved F or W. A D gene is named only where the DNA matches it firmly. Expanded clones are given a class, and other clones once, few, many or no size at all.

abundance	v_gene	j_gene	d_gene	CDR3aa	CDR3nt
once	TRBV4-1	TRBJ2-1	TRBD2	CASSQGSGGPYNEQFF	TGCGCCAGCAGCCAAGGTAGCGGGGGGCCCTACAATGAGCAGTTCTTC
.	TRBV5-1	TRBJ2-3	TRBD2	CASSLSGRETDTQYF	TGCGCCAGCAGCTTAAGCGGGAGGGAGACAGATACGCAGTATTTT
.	TRBV29-1	TRBJ2-5	.	CSALLQETQYF	TGCAGCGCCCTTCTCCAAGAGACCCAGTACTTC
.	TRBV18	TRBJ1-1	TRBD1	CASSPPRGHTEAFF	TGTGCCAGCTCACCACCCAGGGGGCACACTGAAGCTTTCTTT
once	TRBV29-1	TRBJ2-1	TRBD2	CSVEDLWPSGSANEQFF	TGCAGCGTTGAAGATCTTTGGCCTAGCGGGAGTGCAAATGAGCAGTTCTTC
.	TRBV19	TRBJ2-7	TRBD2	CASNPSGTSGEQYF	TGTGCCAGTAATCCCTCCGGGACTAGCGGCGAGCAGTACTTC
.	TRBV5-1	TRBJ1-3	TRBD1	CASSGGTGAGNTIYF	TGCGCCAGCAGCGGGGGGACAGGGGCTGGAAACACCATATATTTT
.	TRBV4-3	TRBJ1-2	.	CASSQADFPDKNYGYTF	TGCGCCAGCAGCCAAGCCGACTTCCCGGACAAAAACTATGGCTACACCTTC
once	TRBV28	TRBJ2-1	TRBD2	CASTGLARYNEQFF	TGTGCCAGCACTGGACTAGCGCGTTACAATGAGCAGTTCTTC
.	TRBV29-1	TRBJ2-3	.	CSVGGEGSNTQYF	TGCAGCGTTGGGGGAGAGGGTTCGAATACGCAGTATTTT
.	TRBV19	TRBJ2-5	TRBD2	CASSKEGLVTQTQYF	TGTGCCAGTAGCAAAGAGGGACTAGTGACGCAGACCCAGTACTTC
once	TRBV28	TRBJ2-7	TRBD1	CASSSLGQASYEQYF	TGTGCCAGCAGTTCCCTGGGACAGGCCTCCTACGAGCAGTACTTC